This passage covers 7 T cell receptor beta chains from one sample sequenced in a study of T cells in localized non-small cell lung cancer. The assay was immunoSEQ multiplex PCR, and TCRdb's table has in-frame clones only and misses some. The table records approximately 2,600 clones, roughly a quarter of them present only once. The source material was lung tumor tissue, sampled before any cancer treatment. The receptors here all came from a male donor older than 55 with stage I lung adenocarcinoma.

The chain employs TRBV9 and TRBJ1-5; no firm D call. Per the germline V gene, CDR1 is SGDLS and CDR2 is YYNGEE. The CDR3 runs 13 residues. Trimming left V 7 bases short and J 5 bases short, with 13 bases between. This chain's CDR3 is CASGASEDQPQHF. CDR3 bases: TGTGCCAGCGGTGCTTCTGAAGATCAGCCCCAGCATTTT.

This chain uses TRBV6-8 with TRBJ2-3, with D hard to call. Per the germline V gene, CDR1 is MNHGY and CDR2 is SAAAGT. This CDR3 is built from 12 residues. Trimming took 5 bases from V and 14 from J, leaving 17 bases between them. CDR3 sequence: CASSDLPRIRYF. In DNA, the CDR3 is TGTGCCAGCAGTGATCTCCCCCGGATACGGTATTTT.

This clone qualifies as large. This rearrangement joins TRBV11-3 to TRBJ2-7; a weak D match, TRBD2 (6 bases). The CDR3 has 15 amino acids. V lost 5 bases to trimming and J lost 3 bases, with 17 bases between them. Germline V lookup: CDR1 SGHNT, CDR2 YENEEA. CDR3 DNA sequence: TGTGCCAGCAGCCGCGGAACGGGAGAGGGCTACGAGCAGTACTTC. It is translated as CASSRGTGEGYEQYF.

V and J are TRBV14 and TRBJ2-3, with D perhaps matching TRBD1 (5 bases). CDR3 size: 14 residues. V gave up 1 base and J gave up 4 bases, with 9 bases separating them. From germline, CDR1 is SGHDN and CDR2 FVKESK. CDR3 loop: CASSQVGVPDTQYF. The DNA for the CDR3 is TGTGCCAGCAGCCAAGTAGGGGTACCAGATACGCAGTATTTT.

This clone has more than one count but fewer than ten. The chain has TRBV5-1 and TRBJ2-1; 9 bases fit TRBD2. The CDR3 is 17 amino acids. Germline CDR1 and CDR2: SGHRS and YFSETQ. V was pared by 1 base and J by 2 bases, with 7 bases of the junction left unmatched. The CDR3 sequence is CASSLSLGGGAYNEQFF. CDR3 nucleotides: TGCGCCAGCAGCTTGTCCCTGGGCGGGGGGGCCTACAATGAGCAGTTCTTC.

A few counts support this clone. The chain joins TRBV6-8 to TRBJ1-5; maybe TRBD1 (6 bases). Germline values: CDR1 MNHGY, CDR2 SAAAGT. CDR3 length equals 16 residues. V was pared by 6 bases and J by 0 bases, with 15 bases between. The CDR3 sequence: CASRREGGASNQPQHF. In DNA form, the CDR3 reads TGTGCCAGCAGGAGGGAGGGGGGGGCTAGCAATCAGCCCCAGCATTTT.

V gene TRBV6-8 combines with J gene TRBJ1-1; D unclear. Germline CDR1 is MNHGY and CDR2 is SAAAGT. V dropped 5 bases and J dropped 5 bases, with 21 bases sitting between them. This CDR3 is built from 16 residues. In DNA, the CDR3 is TGTGCCAGCAGTGACCTGGTCGGGATAAAAGGAACTGAAGCTTTCTTT. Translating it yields CASSDLVGIKGTEAFF.